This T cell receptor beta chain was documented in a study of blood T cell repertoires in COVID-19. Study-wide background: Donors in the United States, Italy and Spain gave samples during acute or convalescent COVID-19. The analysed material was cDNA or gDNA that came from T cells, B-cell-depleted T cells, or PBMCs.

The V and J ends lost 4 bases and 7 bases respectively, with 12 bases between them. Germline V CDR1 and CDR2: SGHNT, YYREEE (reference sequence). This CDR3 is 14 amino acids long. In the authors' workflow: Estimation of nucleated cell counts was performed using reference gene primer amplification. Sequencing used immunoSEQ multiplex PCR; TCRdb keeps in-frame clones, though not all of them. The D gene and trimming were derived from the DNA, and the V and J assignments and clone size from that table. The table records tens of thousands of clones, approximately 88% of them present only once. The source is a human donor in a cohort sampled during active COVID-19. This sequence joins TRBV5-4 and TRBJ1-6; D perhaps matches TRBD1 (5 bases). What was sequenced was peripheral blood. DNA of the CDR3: TGTGCCAGCAGCCCACCCTGGACAAATTCACCCCTCCACTTT. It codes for CASSPPWTNSPLHF.